Listed below are T cell receptor beta chains from one sample, sequenced in a study of Ad26.COV2.S vaccination and SARS-CoV-2 variants. Some clones are missing from TCRdb's copy, which holds only in-frame ones; the method was immunoSEQ multiplex PCR. The repertoire holds some 480,000 clones, around 90% seen once, with 13% in the top ten. This sample comprised peripheral blood, obtained in a trial of Ad26.COV2.S vaccine versus placebo. The source is a person aged 18-65 years who received the Ad26.COV2.S COVID-19 vaccine or a placebo. Both conserved end residues are part of each CDR3. The D gene is left open where the match is weak. Only some rows state a clone size, as once, few, many or a class for expanded clones.

clone size	V gene	J gene	D gene	CDR3 DNA	CDR3 protein
-	TRBV19	TRBJ2-7	-	TGTGCCAGTAGGGGATACGGAACGCTCGAGCAGTACTTC	CASRGYGTLEQYF
few	TRBV30	TRBJ1-6	-	TGTGCCTGGACCGGCACAGGGTTGAATTCACCCCTCCACTTT	CAWTGTGLNSPLHF
few	TRBV18	TRBJ1-6	-	TGTGCCAGCTCACCAGGGGCGGGTAATTCACCCCTCCACTTT	CASSPGAGNSPLHF
-	TRBV6-4	TRBJ2-1	TRBD2	TGTGCCAGCAGTGGGGGCGGGAGTGGCGCCTACAATGAGCAGTTCTTC	CASSGGGSGAYNEQFF
few	TRBV7-3	TRBJ1-1	-	TGTGCCAGCAGCCTTATGAAGACGAACACTGAAGCTTTCTTT	CASSLMKTNTEAFF
-	TRBV6-5	TRBJ2-3	-	TGTGCCAGCGTAAAGAGTACAGGGATCACAGATACGCAGTATTTT	CASVKSTGITDTQYF
-	TRBV10-3	TRBJ2-5	TRBD2	TGTGCCATCAGTGCCGGTGTTACTAGCGGGATGTTGGTTACCCGAGAGACCCAGTACTTC	CAISAGVTSGMLVTRETQYF
once	TRBV7-2	TRBJ2-1	-	TGTGCCAGCAGCTTAGTGGTACGGGCGCTTGAGCAGTTCTTC	CASSLVVRALEQFF
-	TRBV5-4	TRBJ2-5	-	TGTGCCAGCAGCTTAGGAAGGGAAGAGACCCAGTACTTC	CASSLGREETQYF
-	TRBV10-1	TRBJ1-5	-	TGCGCCCCCGGTGGCGAACAACAGCCCCAGCATTTT	CAPGGEQQPQHF
-	TRBV29-1	TRBJ2-1	-	TGCAGCGTCGGGGGGGCCCCGGGACAGGGTTCCAATGAGCAGTTCTTC	CSVGGAPGQGSNEQFF
once	TRBV10-3	TRBJ1-5	-	TGTGCCATCAGCGAAGGGGGGCGGGGTCAGCCCCAGCATTTT	CAISEGGRGQPQHF
-	TRBV19	TRBJ1-1	TRBD1	TGTGCCAGTAGTACCGGGACAGGGGGCACTGAAGCTTTCTTT	CASSTGTGGTEAFF
few	TRBV4-2	TRBJ2-1	TRBD2	TGTGCCAGCAGCCCAGGGCGGATTTGGCTAGCGGGAGGTGATGAGCAGTTCTTC	CASSPGRIWLAGGDEQFF
-	TRBV19	TRBJ2-3	TRBD2	TGTGCCAGTAGTATAGGGGGAGCGGCATACCGCGGGGGAGCGCAGTATTTT	CASSIGGAAYRGGAQYF
-	TRBV14	TRBJ1-6	-	TGTGCCAGCAGCCCAGTGAAGGGGTGGAATTCACCCCTCCACTTT	CASSPVKGWNSPLHF
-	TRBV2	TRBJ1-5	TRBD1	TGTGCCAGCAGCGGTGGGACAGGGTATCAGCCCCAGCATTTT	CASSGGTGYQPQHF
-	TRBV4-1	TRBJ2-5	TRBD1	TGCGCCAGCAGCCAATTACCGGGACAGGGTTCGGTTGGGACCCAGTACTTC	CASSQLPGQGSVGTQYF
-	TRBV14	TRBJ1-1	-	TGTGCCAGCAGCCAAAGGTTGGACAGAACCCCTTTCTTT	CASSQRLDRTPFF
few	TRBV5-1	TRBJ1-2	TRBD1	TGCGCCAGCAGCTTGTCAGGGGGCAACTATGGCTACACCTTC	CASSLSGGNYGYTF
-	TRBV3-1/TRBV3-2	TRBJ2-1	TRBD2	TGTGCCAGCAGTCCCTCTCCTTCAAAGCGGGAGCGTAACAATGAGCAGTTCTTC	CASSPSPSKRERNNEQFF
few	TRBV28	TRBJ2-7	-	TGTGCCAGCAGTTTGCTCGCGGGCGAGCAGTACTTC	CASSLLAGEQYF
-	TRBV29-1	TRBJ2-7	TRBD2	TGCAGCGTTTTGGGAGGGGACGAGCAGTACTTC	CSVLGGDEQYF
-	TRBV5-1	TRBJ2-1	TRBD2	TGCGCCAGCAGCCGACGGGAGGACGGGAACAATGAGCAGTTCTTC	CASSRREDGNNEQFF
-	TRBV11-2	TRBJ2-7	TRBD1	TGTGCCAGCAGCCGACTCGCGGGACAGGGGAACGAGCAGTACTTC	CASSRLAGQGNEQYF
-	TRBV6-2/TRBV6-3	TRBJ1-1	-	TGTGCCAGCAGTTTGGATACCCCTAACACTGAAGCTTTCTTT	CASSLDTPNTEAFF
-	TRBV6-2/TRBV6-3	TRBJ1-1	-	TGTGCCAGCAGTTACTACACAGCGGCCGAAGCTTTCTTT	CASSYYTAAEAFF
-	TRBV4-2	TRBJ1-6	-	TGTGCCAGCAGCCAAGAGGGCCACGCTACAAATTCACCCCTCCACTTT	CASSQEGHATNSPLHF
-	TRBV4-2	TRBJ1-5	-	TGTGCCAGCAGCCAAGATAGCCAGTTCAATCAGCCCCAGCATTTT	CASSQDSQFNQPQHF
-	TRBV7-2	TRBJ2-1	-	TGTGCCAGCAGCTTATTTCAGCGGAGGGGGACCTACAATGAGCAGTTCTTC	CASSLFQRRGTYNEQFF
-	TRBV11-2	TRBJ2-7	-	TGTGCCAGCAGCGCCGGACAGTCACGCTCCTACGAGCAGTACTTC	CASSAGQSRSYEQYF
-	TRBV5-4	TRBJ2-3	-	TGTGCCAGCACCCCCCACGGACGCACAGATACGCAGTATTTT	CASTPHGRTDTQYF
-	TRBV2	TRBJ2-2	-	TGTGCCAGCACTGGGGCGGGACGCGGGGAGCTGTTTTTT	CASTGAGRGELFF
once	TRBV24-1	TRBJ2-3	-	TGTGCCACCAGTGGCGGCAGGGACACAGATACGCAGTATTTT	CATSGGRDTDTQYF
-	TRBV7-9	TRBJ2-4	-	TGTGCCAGCAGCCCCAGGCTGGGGATGGCCAAAAACATTCAGTACTTC	CASSPRLGMAKNIQYF